This TCR beta chain was sequenced in a study of glioma-infiltrating T cells. Whole-study context: Target coverage was roughly 4- to 10-fold for roughly 1 million blood T cells.

The iRepertoire nested amplicon-rescue multiplex PCR amplified TCR alpha and beta CDR3s from RNA. Tissue mRNA or PBMC total RNA, 100-400 ng, went into one-step reverse transcription and amplification. MiXCR was run by TCRdb on the multiplex PCR reads, yielding one entry per CDR3 protein. The sample yields approximately 400,000 distinct CDR3 sequences, less than 50% seen once. Study-wide results and limits: Patients with low tissue-blood divergence carried a signature set of shared blood CDR3 motifs.

This clonotype was observed a few times. The antigen remains unidentified. Trimming at V came to 0 bases and at J to 8 bases, leaving 11 bases not matched to a gene. Germline V CDR1 and CDR2: LNHNV, YYDKDF (reference sequence). This CDR3 spans 16 amino acids. The sample comprised glioma tissue, nonneoplastic brain tissue, or PBMCs (not recorded which). The chain has TRBV15 and TRBJ1-2, with 8 nucleotides matching TRBD1. This sequence originates from a human donor with low-grade glioma or glioblastoma, undergoing nonglioma brain surgery, or in good health (not recorded which). The CDR3 is CATSRDLGRGQAGYTF. For the CDR3, the DNA is TGTGCCACCAGCAGAGATCTTGGCAGGGGGCAAGCCGGCTACACCTTC.